The rows below give T cell receptor beta chains drawn from one sample of a study of technical replicates of blood from a handful of donors. The method was immunoSEQ multiplex PCR; TCRdb's version includes in-frame clones alone and lacks a portion of them. The sample has around 74,000 clones; 86% are singletons. What was sequenced was PBMCs. The receptor source for this set is a human donor in good health. Some clones in this sample may be carry-over from other donors' samples. The CDR3 runs from the conserved cysteine through the conserved F or W. The D gene is left open where the match is weak. Some rows have no size entry. The others give once, few or many, or a class for an expanded clone.

V gene	J gene	D gene	clone size	CDR3 protein	CDR3 DNA
TRBV4-2	TRBJ2-5	TRBD2	-	CASSQEAPLARTSGRAQYF	TGTGCCAGCAGCCAAGAGGCGCCCCTTGCCAGGACTAGCGGGAGGGCCCAGTACTTC
TRBV4-2	TRBJ2-3	-	-	CASSLRTEITDTQYF	TGTGCCAGCAGCCTAAGGACAGAGATCACAGATACGCAGTATTTT
TRBV4-3	TRBJ2-7	TRBD1	-	CASSQEGQGAYEQYF	TGCGCCAGCAGCCAAGAGGGACAGGGGGCCTACGAGCAGTACTTC
TRBV18	TRBJ2-7	-	-	CASSPDTIPYEQYF	TGTGCCAGCTCACCGGACACCATCCCCTACGAGCAGTACTTC
TRBV5-5	TRBJ2-4	TRBD1	-	CASSLSGQGEAKNIQYF	TGTGCCAGCAGCTTGTCTGGGCAGGGGGAAGCCAAAAACATTCAGTACTTC
TRBV18	TRBJ1-5	-	-	CASSSASRAGNQPQHF	TGTGCCAGCTCCTCAGCAAGCAGGGCGGGCAATCAGCCCCAGCATTTT
TRBV4-2	TRBJ1-3	-	-	CASSQDRARGGNTIYF	TGTGCCAGCAGCCAAGATCGGGCCAGGGGTGGAAACACCATATATTTT
TRBV7-9	TRBJ2-3	-	-	CASSPVITSTDTQYF	TGTGCCAGCAGCCCTGTAATTACTAGCACAGATACGCAGTATTTT
TRBV4-2	TRBJ2-2	TRBD1	-	CASSQRTGSTGELFF	TGTGCCAGCAGCCAGCGGACAGGCTCCACCGGGGAGCTGTTTTTT
TRBV2	TRBJ2-7	TRBD1	-	CASRAQGAGYEQYF	TGTGCCAGCAGGGCACAGGGGGCCGGGTACGAGCAGTACTTC
TRBV4-1	TRBJ2-7	-	-	CASSRYETSYEQYF	TGCGCCAGCAGCCGCTACGAAACGTCCTACGAGCAGTACTTC
TRBV6-5	TRBJ1-6	TRBD1	-	CASARGGQGDSPLHF	TGTGCCAGCGCCAGGGGGGGACAGGGAGATTCACCCCTCCACTTT
TRBV7-2	TRBJ2-7	TRBD1	-	CASSPQPGQGPEQYF	TGTGCCAGCAGCCCCCAGCCGGGACAGGGTCCCGAGCAGTACTTC
TRBV5-6	TRBJ1-1	-	-	CASSLLQGPKGTEAFF	TGTGCCAGCAGCTTGTTGCAGGGGCCTAAGGGCACTGAAGCTTTCTTT
TRBV7-9	TRBJ2-5	-	-	CASSLARGYQETQYF	TGTGCCAGCAGCTTAGCGCGGGGTTATCAAGAGACCCAGTACTTC
TRBV19	TRBJ2-7	TRBD1	-	CASSPGQGIPYEQYF	TGTGCCAGTAGCCCGGGACAGGGGATTCCCTACGAGCAGTACTTC
TRBV6-5	TRBJ1-6	-	-	CASSYSPAGANSPLHF	TGTGCCAGCAGTTACTCTCCCGCAGGGGCGAATTCACCCCTCCACTTT
TRBV19	TRBJ1-5	-	once	CASTPWGEGNQPQHF	TGTGCCAGTACCCCATGGGGGGAGGGCAATCAGCCCCAGCATTTT
TRBV6-6	TRBJ1-4	-	-	CASSRTGATNEKLFF	TGTGCCAGCAGTAGGACGGGGGCAACTAATGAAAAACTGTTTTTT
TRBV27	TRBJ2-3	-	-	CASSSRGRQYF	TGTGCCAGCAGTTCAAGGGGGAGGCAGTATTTT
TRBV18	TRBJ1-3	TRBD1	few	CASSPEQGQGNTIYF	TGTGCCAGCTCACCGGAGCAGGGACAGGGAAACACCATATATTTT
TRBV29-1	TRBJ2-3	-	-	CSTRPYTDTQYF	TGCAGCACCAGGCCCTACACAGATACGCAGTATTTT
TRBV25-1	TRBJ1-5	TRBD1	-	CASSEYRGIGGAHQPQHF	TGTGCCAGCAGTGAATACAGGGGGATCGGAGGAGCCCATCAGCCCCAGCATTTT
TRBV19	TRBJ2-5	-	once	CASSISGSRQETQYF	TGTGCCAGTAGTATTTCCGGGAGCCGCCAAGAGACCCAGTACTTC
TRBV5-4	TRBJ2-5	TRBD2	-	CASSYGLAGGETQYF	TGTGCCAGCAGCTACGGACTAGCGGGGGGAGAGACCCAGTACTTC
TRBV18	TRBJ1-2	TRBD1	-	CASSPTGFGYGYTF	TGTGCCAGCTCACCGACAGGGTTTGGCTATGGCTACACCTTC
TRBV7-2	TRBJ1-5	-	-	CASSLFGQPQHF	TGTGCCAGCAGCTTATTCGGTCAGCCCCAGCATTTT
TRBV28	TRBJ1-6	TRBD1	-	CASSSTRTGVGSPLHF	TGTGCCAGCAGTTCCACCAGGACAGGGGTAGGTTCACCCCTCCACTTT
TRBV6-6	TRBJ1-6	-	-	CASSYSTGTKNSPLHF	TGTGCCAGCAGTTACTCCACCGGGACAAAGAATTCACCCCTCCACTTT
TRBV11-2	TRBJ2-2	-	few	CASSSIRRSTGELFF	TGTGCCAGCAGCTCGATCAGAAGGAGCACCGGGGAGCTGTTTTTT
TRBV7-8	TRBJ1-2	-	-	CASSLGIQDLYTF	TGTGCCAGCAGCCTAGGGATACAGGACCTCTACACCTTC
TRBV7-9	TRBJ1-2	-	-	CASSLQQNYGYTF	TGTGCCAGCAGCTTACAACAGAACTATGGCTACACCTTC
TRBV5-6	TRBJ2-7	TRBD1	-	CASSFGDRVDYEQYF	TGTGCCAGCAGCTTCGGGGACAGGGTAGATTACGAGCAGTACTTC
TRBV6-5	TRBJ1-2	TRBD1	-	CASSQGQGGYGYTF	TGTGCCAGCAGCCAGGGACAGGGGGGGTATGGCTACACCTTC
TRBV27	TRBJ2-5	TRBD2	-	CASSPRYGAGAQETQYF	TGTGCCAGCAGCCCGCGGTACGGGGCGGGAGCCCAAGAGACCCAGTACTTC
TRBV2	TRBJ2-7	-	-	CASSVPYGSTRYEQYF	TGTGCCAGCAGTGTACCATACGGGAGTACGAGGTACGAGCAGTACTTC
TRBV7-6	TRBJ2-5	TRBD2	once	CASSPRLARLQETQYF	TGTGCCAGCAGCCCCAGACTAGCGAGACTCCAAGAGACCCAGTACTTC
TRBV5-1	TRBJ2-7	TRBD1	-	CASRFGTGWNEQYF	TGCGCCAGCAGGTTCGGGACAGGGTGGAACGAGCAGTACTTC
TRBV7-9	TRBJ2-2	-	-	CASSLFSLTNTGELFF	TGTGCCAGCAGCTTATTTTCCCTTACGAACACCGGGGAGCTGTTTTTT